A selection of T cell receptor beta chains follows, all from one sample in a study of cytomegalovirus exposure and HLA in healthy donors. Using immunoSEQ multiplex PCR, the repertoire was profiled, and TCRdb retains in-frame clones only, with some absent. The data contain some 120,000 clones, roughly 80% of them singletons. Specimen: PBMCs. These receptors were taken from a male donor in good health and CMV-seropositive. Each CDR3 is given without its conserved first and last residue. Fields, in order: V gene, CDR3 protein.

v_gene: TRBV18
CDR3aa: ASSPPVAGTGATNEKLF

v_gene: TRBV27
CDR3aa: ASSLDRERLEQY

v_gene: TRBV7-8
CDR3aa: ASSLGTGRTDTQY

v_gene: TRBV5-4
CDR3aa: ASSSKTGTGNTIY

v_gene: TRBV9
CDR3aa: ASSGSGTGPGKLF

v_gene: TRBV7-3
CDR3aa: ASSLTGQNSPLH

v_gene: TRBV5-6
CDR3aa: ASGTSGTYTQY

v_gene: TRBV19
CDR3aa: ASSPAGHQGVNTEAF

v_gene: TRBV4-3
CDR3aa: ASSQDLAGLTFNEQF

v_gene: TRBV7-2
CDR3aa: ASSLFPGGAGGPTDTQY

v_gene: TRBV19
CDR3aa: ASSSTGATNEKLF

v_gene: TRBV27
CDR3aa: ASSLDFGSYTGELF

v_gene: TRBV5-6
CDR3aa: ASSFRLTNEKLF

v_gene: TRBV7-2
CDR3aa: ASSLEWSGADNEQF

v_gene: TRBV28
CDR3aa: ASRTGTGVYYGYT

v_gene: TRBV30
CDR3aa: AWSVLLRENTGELF

v_gene: TRBV5-1
CDR3aa: ASSLGLGTSPASTDTQY

v_gene: TRBV25-1
CDR3aa: ASSDNLTWGHPCQH

v_gene: TRBV7-9
CDR3aa: ASSWGTGAGNTIY

v_gene: TRBV28
CDR3aa: ASSFRTPSGNTIY

v_gene: TRBV6-6
CDR3aa: ASSRDSEKLF

v_gene: TRBV30
CDR3aa: AWSNRGTYEQY

v_gene: TRBV7-9
CDR3aa: ASSLVSGGQETQY

v_gene: TRBV29-1
CDR3aa: SVKQAEVTDTQY

v_gene: TRBV27
CDR3aa: ASNQSGFTDTQY

v_gene: TRBV19
CDR3aa: ASRLGQGAGGELF

v_gene: TRBV28
CDR3aa: ASSSVSGTEYGYT

v_gene: TRBV18
CDR3aa: ASSPETGRNEQF

v_gene: TRBV6-1
CDR3aa: ASSFDRAKETQY

v_gene: TRBV7-6
CDR3aa: ASSPGTGAGNTIY

v_gene: TRBV18
CDR3aa: ASSPSSGSYNEQF

v_gene: TRBV28
CDR3aa: ASWRGLGDTEAF

v_gene: TRBV27
CDR3aa: ASSVRGHQPQH

v_gene: TRBV7-3
CDR3aa: ASSLSGDPDTQY

v_gene: TRBV4-3
CDR3aa: ASSQGTSGFYEQY

v_gene: TRBV7-2
CDR3aa: ASSLQGDHTEAF

v_gene: TRBV6-1
CDR3aa: ASSVQGLYTEAF

v_gene: TRBV27
CDR3aa: ASSPRGSREQY

v_gene: TRBV13
CDR3aa: ASSLIGTGGTYEQY

v_gene: TRBV5-4
CDR3aa: ASSLEAGVEETQY

v_gene: TRBV28
CDR3aa: ASSLLDGNAQPQH

v_gene: TRBV4-2
CDR3aa: ASSQGSPAGELF

v_gene: TRBV11-3
CDR3aa: ASSQGQNTGELF

v_gene: TRBV5-5
CDR3aa: ASSLGGGEGTDTQY

v_gene: TRBV27
CDR3aa: ASSSIHSGRAGDEQY

v_gene: TRBV11-2
CDR3aa: ASSLDNNVRGGPQY

v_gene: TRBV27
CDR3aa: ASRSGWANTGELF

v_gene: TRBV6-1
CDR3aa: ASSEGLAGDEKLF

v_gene: TRBV27
CDR3aa: ASSLGRTPSYEQY

v_gene: TRBV6-5
CDR3aa: ASSPGTGGADEAF

v_gene: TRBV19
CDR3aa: ASSTVGGLYNEQF

v_gene: TRBV11-2
CDR3aa: ASSSRYGREVTETQY

v_gene: TRBV9
CDR3aa: ASSGTVGEQY

v_gene: TRBV7-8
CDR3aa: ASSLAGTGGGEQF

v_gene: TRBV28
CDR3aa: ASSEDRGRVVGYT

v_gene: TRBV4-3
CDR3aa: ASSQGVGVEQY

v_gene: TRBV19
CDR3aa: ASTYRNSGNTIY